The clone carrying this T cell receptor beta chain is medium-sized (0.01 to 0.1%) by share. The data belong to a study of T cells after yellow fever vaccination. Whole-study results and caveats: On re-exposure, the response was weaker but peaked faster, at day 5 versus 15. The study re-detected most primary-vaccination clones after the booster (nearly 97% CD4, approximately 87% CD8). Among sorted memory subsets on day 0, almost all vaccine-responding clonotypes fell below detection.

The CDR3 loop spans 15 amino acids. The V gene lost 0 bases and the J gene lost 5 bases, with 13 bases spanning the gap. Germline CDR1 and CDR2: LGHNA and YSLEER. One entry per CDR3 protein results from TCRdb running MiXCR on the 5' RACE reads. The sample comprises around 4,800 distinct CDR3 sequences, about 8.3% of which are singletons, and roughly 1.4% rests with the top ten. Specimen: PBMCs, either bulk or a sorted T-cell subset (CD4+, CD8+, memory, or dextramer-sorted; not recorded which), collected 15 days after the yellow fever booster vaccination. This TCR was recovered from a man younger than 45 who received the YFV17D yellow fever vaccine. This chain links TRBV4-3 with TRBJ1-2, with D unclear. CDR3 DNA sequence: TGCGCCAGCAGCCAAGACCGGGTCACCCTATATGGCTACACCTTC. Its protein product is CASSQDRVTLYGYTF.